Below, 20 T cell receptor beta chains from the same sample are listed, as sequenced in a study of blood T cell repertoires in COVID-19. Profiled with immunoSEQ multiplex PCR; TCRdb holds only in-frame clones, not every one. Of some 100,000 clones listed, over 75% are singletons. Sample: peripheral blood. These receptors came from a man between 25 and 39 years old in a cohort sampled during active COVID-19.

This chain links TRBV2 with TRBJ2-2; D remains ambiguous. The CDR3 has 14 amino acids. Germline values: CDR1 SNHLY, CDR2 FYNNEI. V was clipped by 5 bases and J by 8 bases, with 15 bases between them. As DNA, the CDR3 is TGTGCCAGCAGTTTCACGCTACGGTCGGGGGAGCTGTTTTTT. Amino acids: CASSFTLRSGELFF.

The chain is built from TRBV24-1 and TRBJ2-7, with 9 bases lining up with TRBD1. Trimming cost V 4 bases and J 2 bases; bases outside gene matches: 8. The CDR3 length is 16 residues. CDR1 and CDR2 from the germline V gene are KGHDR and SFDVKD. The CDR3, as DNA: TGTGCCACCAGTGAACGGGCCGGGACAGGGACCTACGAGCAGTACTTC. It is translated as CATSERAGTGTYEQYF.

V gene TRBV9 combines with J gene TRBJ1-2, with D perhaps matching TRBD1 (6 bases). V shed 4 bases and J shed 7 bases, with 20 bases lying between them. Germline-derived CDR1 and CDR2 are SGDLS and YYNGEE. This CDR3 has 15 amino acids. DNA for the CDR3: TGTGCCAGCAGCCTTCTACAGGGCGGGTCCCCTGGCTACACCTTC. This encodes CASSLLQGGSPGYTF.

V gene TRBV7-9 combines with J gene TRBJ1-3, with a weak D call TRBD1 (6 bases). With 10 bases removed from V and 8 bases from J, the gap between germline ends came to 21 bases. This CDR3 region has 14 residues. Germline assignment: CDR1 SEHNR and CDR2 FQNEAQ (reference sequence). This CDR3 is CAILGGGRADTIYF. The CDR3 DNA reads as TGTGCCATCCTCGGGGGGGGCCGAGCGGACACCATATATTTT.

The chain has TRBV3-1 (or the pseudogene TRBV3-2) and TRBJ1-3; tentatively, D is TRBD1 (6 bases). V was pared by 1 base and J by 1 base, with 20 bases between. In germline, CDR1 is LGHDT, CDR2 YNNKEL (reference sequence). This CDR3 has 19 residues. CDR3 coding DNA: TGTGCCAGCAGCCAAGTAGGGGGGGGCAGGGGACGGTCTGGAAACACCATATATTTT. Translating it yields CASSQVGGGRGRSGNTIYF.

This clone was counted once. In nucleotides, the CDR3 is TGTGCCAGCAGCGTCCTCACCGGGGAGCTGTTTTTT. Translating gives CASSVLTGELFF. The rearrangement uses TRBV7-3 and TRBJ2-2; D is unresolved. Germline V gene data show CDR1 as SGHTA and CDR2 as FQGTGA. The CDR3 totals 12 residues. The V end lost 5 bases, the J end lost 4 bases, and 5 bases lay between the germline ends.

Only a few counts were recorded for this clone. The CDR3: CASRREFSPLHF. The DNA of the CDR3 is TGTGCCAGCAGACGGGAGTTTTCACCCCTCCACTTT. The chain couples TRBV6-5 to TRBJ1-6, with unresolved D. Germline V gene sequence: CDR1 MNHEY, CDR2 SVGAGI. V was shortened by 6 bases and J by 9 bases, with 9 bases between the two germline ends. The CDR3 sequence is 12 residues long.

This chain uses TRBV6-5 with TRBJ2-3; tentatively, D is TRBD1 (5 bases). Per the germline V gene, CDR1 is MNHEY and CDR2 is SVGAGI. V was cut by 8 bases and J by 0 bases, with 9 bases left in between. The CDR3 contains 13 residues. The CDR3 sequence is CASQQVSTDTQYF. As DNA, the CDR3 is TGTGCCAGCCAACAGGTTAGCACAGATACGCAGTATTTT.

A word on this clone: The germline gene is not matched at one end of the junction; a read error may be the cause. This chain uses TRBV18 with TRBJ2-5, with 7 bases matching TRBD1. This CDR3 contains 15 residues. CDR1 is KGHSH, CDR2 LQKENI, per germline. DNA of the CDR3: TGTGCCAGCTCACGGGAACAGGGGACCCAGGAGACCCGGTACTTC. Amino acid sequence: CASSREQGTQETRYF.

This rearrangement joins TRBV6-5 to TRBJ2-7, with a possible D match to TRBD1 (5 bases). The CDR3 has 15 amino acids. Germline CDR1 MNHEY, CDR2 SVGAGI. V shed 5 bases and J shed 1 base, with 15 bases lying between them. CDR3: CASSRWGQGSYEQYF. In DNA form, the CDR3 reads TGTGCCAGCAGTCGGTGGGGCCAGGGTTCCTACGAGCAGTACTTC.

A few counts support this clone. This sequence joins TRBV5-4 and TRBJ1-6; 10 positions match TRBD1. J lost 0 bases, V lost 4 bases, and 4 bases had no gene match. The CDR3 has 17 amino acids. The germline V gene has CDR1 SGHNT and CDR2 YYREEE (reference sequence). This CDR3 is CASSTGQGGSYNSPLHF. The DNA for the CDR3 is TGTGCCAGCAGCACCGGACAGGGGGGCTCCTATAATTCACCCCTCCACTTT.

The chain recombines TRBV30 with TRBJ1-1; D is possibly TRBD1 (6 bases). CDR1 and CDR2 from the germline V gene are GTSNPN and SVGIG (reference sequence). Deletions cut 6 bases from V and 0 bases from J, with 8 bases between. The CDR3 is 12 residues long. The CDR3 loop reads CACGQMNTEAFF. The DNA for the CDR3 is TGTGCCTGTGGACAGATGAACACTGAAGCTTTCTTT.

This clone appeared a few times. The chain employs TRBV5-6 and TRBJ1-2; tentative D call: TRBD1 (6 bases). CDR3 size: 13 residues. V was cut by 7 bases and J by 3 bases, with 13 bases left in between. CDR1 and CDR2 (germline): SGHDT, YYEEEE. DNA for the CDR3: TGTGCCAGCGAGGCAGGGGCGCACTATGGCTACACCTTC. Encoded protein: CASEAGAHYGYTF.

The CDR3 DNA is TGTGCCACCAGTGATTTGCCTCCCCAGCGGGGTGGACAGGGGATGACGGCCAAAAACATTCAGTACTTC. This translates into CATSDLPPQRGGQGMTAKNIQYF. The chain uses TRBV24-1 and TRBJ2-4; 9 positions agree with TRBD1. CDR3 size: 23 residues. Germline V gene lookup returns CDR1 KGHDR and CDR2 SFDVKD. Trimming removed 0 bases from V and 1 base from J; junction bases left unmatched: 21.

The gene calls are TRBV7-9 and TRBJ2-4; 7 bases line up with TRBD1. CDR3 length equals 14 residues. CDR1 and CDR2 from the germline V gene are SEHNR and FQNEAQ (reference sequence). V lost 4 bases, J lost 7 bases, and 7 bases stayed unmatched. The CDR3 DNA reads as TGTGCCAGCAGCTCCGGACAGGTCGAGAACATTCAGTACTTC. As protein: CASSSGQVENIQYF.

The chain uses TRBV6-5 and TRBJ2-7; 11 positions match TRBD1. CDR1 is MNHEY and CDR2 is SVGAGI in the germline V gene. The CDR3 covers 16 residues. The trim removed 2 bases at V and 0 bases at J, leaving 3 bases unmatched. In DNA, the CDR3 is TGTGCCAGCAGTTACCGCGGGACAGGGGGCTCCTACGAGCAGTACTTC. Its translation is CASSYRGTGGSYEQYF.

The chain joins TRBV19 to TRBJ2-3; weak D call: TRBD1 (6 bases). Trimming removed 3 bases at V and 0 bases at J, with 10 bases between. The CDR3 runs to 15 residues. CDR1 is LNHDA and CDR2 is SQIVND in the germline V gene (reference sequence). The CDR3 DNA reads TGTGCCAGTAGTATCGGGACAAGTAGCACAGATACGCAGTATTTT. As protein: CASSIGTSSTDTQYF.

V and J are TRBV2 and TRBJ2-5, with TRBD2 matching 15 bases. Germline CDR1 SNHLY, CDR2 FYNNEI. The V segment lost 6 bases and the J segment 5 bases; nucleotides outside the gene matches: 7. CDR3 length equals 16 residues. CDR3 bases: TGTGCCAGCAGCAAAGGGACTAGCGGGGGGTGGGAGACCCAGTACTTC. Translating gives CASSKGTSGGWETQYF. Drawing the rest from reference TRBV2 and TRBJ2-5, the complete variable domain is EPEVTQTPSHQVTQMGQEVILRCVPISNHLYFYWYRQILGQKVEFLVSFYNNEISEKSEIFDDQFSVERPDGSNFTLKIRSTKLEDSAMYFCASSKGTSGGWETQYFGPGTRLLVL.

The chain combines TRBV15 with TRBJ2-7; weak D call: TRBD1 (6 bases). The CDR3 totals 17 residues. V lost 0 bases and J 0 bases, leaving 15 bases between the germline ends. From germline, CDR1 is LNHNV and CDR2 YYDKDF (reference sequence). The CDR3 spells CATSRDSGTPTSYEQYF. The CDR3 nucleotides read TGTGCCACCAGCAGAGACTCCGGGACACCCACCTCCTACGAGCAGTACTTC.

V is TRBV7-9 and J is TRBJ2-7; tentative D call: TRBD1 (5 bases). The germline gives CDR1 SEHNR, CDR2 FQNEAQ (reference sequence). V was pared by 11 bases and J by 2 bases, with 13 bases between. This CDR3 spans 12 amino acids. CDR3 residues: CAAQDPPYEQYF. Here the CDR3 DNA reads TGTGCCGCACAGGATCCACCCTACGAGCAGTACTTC.